These T cell receptor beta chains were read from a single sample in a study of vaccination effects on CD4 cells after COVID-19. For these TCRs, the target antigens are not known. Repertoires were generated with immunoSEQ multiplex PCR, while TCRdb's copy carries only in-frame clones and drops some. The sample lists 15,000 or so clones; about 75% were seen once. Source: CD4+ T cells from PBMCs cultured with HCoV-NL63 spike peptides, taken after COVID-19 vaccination. These receptors originate from a human donor who received a COVID-19 vaccine. The CDR3 runs from the conserved cysteine through the conserved F or W. D genes are given only for firm matches. Not all rows give a size; the values are once, few, many and, for expanded clones, a class.

abundance,v_gene,j_gene,d_gene,CDR3nt,CDR3aa
NA,TRBV11-1,TRBJ2-2,NA,TGTGCCAGCAGGCCCGAGACGAACACCGGGGAGCTGTTTTTT,CASRPETNTGELFF
NA,TRBV7-9,TRBJ2-7,NA,TGTGCCAGCAGCTTAACCCCCTACGAGCAGTACTTC,CASSLTPYEQYF
NA,TRBV10-3,TRBJ2-6,TRBD1,TGTGCCATCAGTGAGGGACAGGGTCGGTCTGGGGCCAACGTCCTGACTTTC,CAISEGQGRSGANVLTF
NA,TRBV30,TRBJ2-5,TRBD1,TGTGCCTGGACCGGGATAAGTTTGGCTAACAGGGGGCGCCAAGAGACCCAGTACTTC,CAWTGISLANRGRQETQYF
NA,TRBV6-5,TRBJ1-6,TRBD1,TGTGCCAGCACCCTAACGGACAGGGTTGGTTCACCCCTCCACTTT,CASTLTDRVGSPLHF
NA,TRBV9,TRBJ2-3,TRBD2,TGTGCCAGCAGCGGCGGGACTAGCGGGGCAGATACGCAGTATTTT,CASSGGTSGADTQYF
NA,TRBV28,TRBJ2-1,TRBD2,TGTGCCAGCAGTTCCCTGACTAGCGGGAGGGCCTCGATCAATGAGCAGTTCTTC,CASSSLTSGRASINEQFF
NA,TRBV15,TRBJ1-2,TRBD1,TGTGCCACCAGCAGAGAGGGAGGGGGCGCTGGCTACACCTTC,CATSREGGGAGYTF
NA,TRBV5-4,TRBJ1-2,NA,TGTGCCAGCAGCTTGGCCGGGGGGTTGAACTATGGCTACACCTTC,CASSLAGGLNYGYTF
NA,TRBV7-3,TRBJ2-2,NA,TGTGCCAGCAGCTTAGACACCGGGGAGCTGTTTTTT,CASSLDTGELFF
NA,TRBV30,TRBJ1-6,NA,TGTGCCTCGAGGGGGGCAGGGAGCTCCTATAATTCACCCCTCCACTTT,CASRGAGSSYNSPLHF
NA,TRBV5-6,TRBJ1-2,NA,TGTGCCAGCAGCTTGGTAGGGGATGGCTACACCTTC,CASSLVGDGYTF
few,TRBV6-1,TRBJ1-5,NA,TGTGCCAGCAGTGAAGTGGGAGGGGGAAGAGGCAATCAGCCCCAGCATTTT,CASSEVGGGRGNQPQHF
NA,TRBV6-5,TRBJ1-5,NA,TGTGCCAGCAGTCGACAACAGGTTTTTCAGCCCCAGCATTTT,CASSRQQVFQPQHF
NA,TRBV28,TRBJ1-1,NA,TGTGCCAGCAGTTTATTCGGAAGAACTGAAGCTTTCTTT,CASSLFGRTEAFF
NA,TRBV5-1,TRBJ2-2,TRBD2,TGCGCCAGCAGCTACGGACTAGCGGGAGAAACCGGGGAGCTGTTTTTT,CASSYGLAGETGELFF
once,TRBV19,TRBJ1-5,NA,TGTGCCAGTAGTATAGCAGCAGGGACCGGTCAGCCCCAGCATTTT,CASSIAAGTGQPQHF
NA,TRBV18,TRBJ1-3,NA,TGTGCCAGCTCACCTATGGCCCAGGGTTCAGGAAACACCATATATTTT,CASSPMAQGSGNTIYF
NA,TRBV25-1,TRBJ2-3,NA,TGTGCCAGCAGTGAGTCCGGGACTACGCAGTATTTT,CASSESGTTQYF
NA,TRBV7-2,TRBJ1-2,TRBD1,TGTGCCAGCAGCCCGCGGGGACAGGGGGCAGGTGGATCCTATGGCTACACCTTC,CASSPRGQGAGGSYGYTF
NA,TRBV10-3,TRBJ2-3,TRBD2,TGTGCCATCAGAACCGGGACTAGCGGGCCAGATACGCAGTATTTT,CAIRTGTSGPDTQYF
NA,TRBV5-8,TRBJ1-1,NA,TGTGCCAGCAGCGACTTAAACAGGGAAAAAGGAGCTTTCTTT,CASSDLNREKGAFF
NA,TRBV2,TRBJ2-5,NA,TGTGCCAGCAGTGGAAACAGGGCCACAGAGACCCAGTACTTC,CASSGNRATETQYF
NA,TRBV6-5,TRBJ1-1,TRBD1,TGTGCCAGCATTCCCAGGGGGCGGGGCACTGAAGCTTTCTTT,CASIPRGRGTEAFF
NA,TRBV7-2,TRBJ2-1,NA,TGTGCCAGTGTCCCCAGCTACAATGAGCAGTTCTTC,CASVPSYNEQFF
few,TRBV20-1,TRBJ1-5,NA,TGCAGTGCTGGTGGTAGCAATCAGCCCCAGCATTTT,CSAGGSNQPQHF